This T cell receptor beta chain originates from a study of blood T cell repertoires in COVID-19. Study-level background: Sources were T cells, B-cell-depleted T cells, or PBMCs; the material itself was cDNA or gDNA.

The germline V gene encodes CDR1 SNHLY and CDR2 FYNNEI. V shed 5 bases and J shed 3 bases, with 14 bases lying between them. The CDR3 length is 14 residues. Participants, about 18 to 90 years old, spanned under 25 US areas. Authors' processing steps: Reference gene primers were amplified, and this amplification served to estimate nucleated cell counts. Using immunoSEQ multiplex PCR, the repertoire was profiled, and TCRdb retains in-frame clones only, with some absent. V and J calls and clone size come straight from that table; D and trimming were deduced from the DNA. The profile shows approximately 390,000 clones, roughly 90% of them singletons. This clone appeared once.

This TCR was recovered from a woman aged 40 to 49 with acute COVID-19. Source material: PBMCs or T cells enriched from blood (not recorded which). The genes are TRBV2 and TRBJ2-7; a weak D match, TRBD1 (6 bases). In DNA form, the CDR3 reads TGTGCCAGCAGTTACCGGGACACAGGCTACGAGCAGTACTTC. As protein: CASSYRDTGYEQYF.